This T cell receptor beta chain came from a study of T-cell reconstitution after alpha-beta-depleted transplantation in children. The TCRbeta library incorporated unique molecular identifiers. A single record per CDR3 protein comes from TCRdb applying MiXCR to the PCR reads. The profile shows about 400,000 distinct CDR3 sequences, roughly 22% of them singletons. This clonotype was seen ten or more times. The CDR3 is 18 residues long. CDR1 is DFQATT and CDR2 is SNEGSKA in the germline V gene (reference sequence). The ends lost 0 bases at V and 0 bases at J; junction bases unmatched: 11. The source of this sequence is a human donor who donated a stem cell graft to a child with acute myeloid leukemia. The material was PBMCs from the stem cell graft donor, obtained from the stem cell graft. The chain joins TRBV20-1 to TRBJ1-5; 7 bases agree with TRBD1. The CDR3 loop is CSARDRDRELYSNQPQHF. DNA for the CDR3: TGCAGTGCTAGAGATCGAGACAGGGAGCTTTATAGCAATCAGCCCCAGCATTTT.